This passage covers 19 T cell receptor beta chains from one sample sequenced in a study of blood T cell repertoires in COVID-19. The method was immunoSEQ multiplex PCR; TCRdb's version includes in-frame clones alone and lacks a portion of them. The sample includes hundreds of thousands of clones, about 80% of them seen just once. Sequenced material: peripheral blood. The receptors were sampled from an elderly woman with acute or convalescent COVID-19.

J is TRBJ1-2 and V is TRBV29-1; TRBD1 agrees at 8 bases. This CDR3 spans 14 amino acids. V was clipped by 3 bases and J by 8 bases; unmatched bases: 11. Germline CDR1 and CDR2: SQVTM and ANQGSEA. CDR3 nucleotide sequence: TGCAGCGTTGATCTCAGGGGGCGCGCAGAAGGCTACACCTTC. Protein product: CSVDLRGRAEGYTF.

The chain carries TRBV19 and TRBJ1-4; D possibly corresponds to TRBD1 (6 bases). CDR1 and CDR2 from the germline V gene are LNHDA and SQIVND (reference sequence). The CDR3 is made up of 19 amino acids. Trimming removed 4 bases at V and 2 bases at J, with 23 bases between. The CDR3 DNA reads TGTGCCAGTAGTACCCCTCCTGGGGGCCCGAGGTCGACTAATGAAAAACTGTTTTTT. This translates into CASSTPPGGPRSTNEKLFF. The whole variable domain, remainder taken from reference TRBV19 and TRBJ1-4, is DGGITQSPKYLFRKEGQNVTLSCEQNLNHDAMYWYRQDPGQGLRLIYYSQIVNDFQKGDIAEGYSVSREKKESFPLTVTSAQKNPTAFYLCASSTPPGGPRSTNEKLFFGSGTQLSVL.

V and J are TRBV27 and TRBJ2-7; 9 nucleotides line up with TRBD2. The CDR3 contains 15 residues. Trimming cost V 3 bases and J 3 bases; bases outside gene matches: 6. CDR1 MNHEY and CDR2 SMNVEV come from the germline V gene (reference sequence). The CDR3 sequence: CASSLTLLAGYEQYF. DNA of the CDR3: TGTGCCAGCAGTTTGACCCTACTAGCGGGCTACGAGCAGTACTTC.

Here the CDR3 reads CAWGGRTGRIETQYF. In nucleotides, the CDR3 is TGTGCCTGGGGGGGGAGGACAGGGAGGATCGAGACCCAGTACTTC. The rearrangement links TRBV30 to TRBJ2-5; 8 bases map to TRBD1. The CDR3 extends over 15 amino acids. The germline CDR1 and CDR2 sequences are GTSNPN and SVGIG (reference sequence). Trimming cost V 5 bases and J 5 bases; bases outside gene matches: 13.

Regarding this clone: This sample also contains other DNA sequences that code for the same CDR3. The CDR3 here is CASSTGGNQPQHF. The CDR3 DNA reads TGTGCCAGCAGTACAGGGGGGAATCAGCCCCAGCATTTT. This rearrangement joins TRBV7-2 to TRBJ1-5; 8 positions agree with TRBD1. Per the germline V gene, CDR1 is SGHTA and CDR2 is FQGNSA. The CDR3 extends over 13 amino acids. The V and J ends lost 6 bases and 4 bases, in that order; junction bases with no gene match: 2.

As DNA, the CDR3 is TGTGCCAGCAGTTTGTGGAGGAACAGAGATGGAAACACCATATATTTT. The encoded protein is CASSLWRNRDGNTIYF. The chain links TRBV28 to TRBJ1-3; no definite D call. Trimming cost V 3 bases and J 3 bases, with 15 bases left between them. Germline lookup yields CDR1 MDHEN and CDR2 SYDVKM. The CDR3 loop spans 16 amino acids.

This chain joins TRBV27 and TRBJ1-5; D perhaps matches TRBD1 (6 bases). V was clipped by 5 bases and J by 0 bases, with 8 bases between them. Germline-derived CDR1 and CDR2 are MNHEY and SMNVEV (reference sequence). The CDR3 consists of 14 residues. DNA for the CDR3: TGTGCCAGCAGTAAGGACAGTAGCAATCAGCCCCAGCATTTT. Protein sequence: CASSKDSSNQPQHF.

The rearrangement links TRBV2 to TRBJ2-2, with 8 bases fitting TRBD2. Trimming at V came to 2 bases and at J to 0 bases, leaving 5 bases not matched to a gene. CDR3 length: 17 residues. Germline CDR1 and CDR2: SNHLY and FYNNEI. CDR3 sequence: CASSEPAGAPNTGELFF. The DNA of the CDR3 is TGTGCCAGCAGTGAACCAGCGGGGGCGCCGAACACCGGGGAGCTGTTTTTT.

This clone was detected only a few times. The chain uses TRBV12-3 or TRBV12-4 and TRBJ2-2, with D unclear. The ends were cut back, 2 bases at V and 6 bases at J, with 4 bases in the middle. The CDR3 runs to 12 residues. CDR3 loop: CASSLPAGELFF. Here the CDR3 DNA reads TGTGCCAGCAGTTTACCCGCCGGGGAGCTGTTTTTT.

This clone was seen ten or more times. This chain links TRBV5-1 with TRBJ2-2, with 12 bases identical to TRBD2. V dropped 2 bases and J dropped 6; count of bases not matched to a gene: 5. Germline V lookup: CDR1 SGHRS, CDR2 YFSETQ. The CDR3 has 16 amino acids. The CDR3 region is CASSFTSGGSPGELFF. The CDR3 DNA sequence: TGCGCCAGCAGCTTTACTAGCGGGGGGTCCCCCGGGGAGCTGTTTTTT. The entire variable domain, with the rest obtained from reference TRBV5-1 and TRBJ2-2, is as follows: KAGVTQTPRYLIKTRGQQVTLSCSPISGHRSVSWYQQTPGQGLQFLFEYFSETQRNKGNFPGRFSGRQFSNSRSEMNVSTLELGDSALYLCASSFTSGGSPGELFFGEGSRLTVL.

This clone was seen only once. The chain carries TRBV3-1 (or the pseudogene TRBV3-2) and TRBJ2-3, with 8 positions matching TRBD2. From germline, CDR1 is LGHDT and CDR2 YNNKEL (reference sequence). The CDR3 is 17 amino acids. With V trimmed by 3 bases and J by 3 bases, 11 bases remained unmatched. The CDR3 bases are TGTGCCAGCAGCCACACGGCATCGGGGGGGATGACAGATACGCAGTATTTT. This codes for CASSHTASGGMTDTQYF.

This clone was counted between two and nine times. This chain joins TRBV7-9 and TRBJ2-7; weak D call: TRBD2 (5 bases). The CDR3 length is 13 residues. Germline-derived CDR1 and CDR2 are SEHNR and FQNEAQ (reference sequence). The V end was cut by 4 bases, the J end by 7 bases, with 14 bases between. This chain's CDR3 is CASSSSTREEQYF. CDR3 in DNA: TGTGCCAGCAGCTCCTCCACACGGGAAGAGCAGTACTTC.

The chain joins TRBV27 to TRBJ2-7; D unresolved. This CDR3 contains 14 residues. Trimming removed 1 base at V and 0 bases at J, with 7 bases between. CDR1 is MNHEY and CDR2 is SMNVEV in the germline V gene (reference sequence). DNA of the CDR3: TGTGCCAGCAGTTTATTTCCCAACTCCTACGAGCAGTACTTC. Translated, it gives CASSLFPNSYEQYF.

V usage is TRBV10-1 and J usage is TRBJ1-3, with TRBD1 matching 7 bases. Trimming at V came to 6 bases and at J to 4 bases, leaving 9 bases not matched to a gene. The CDR3 length is 15 residues. CDR1 is WNHNN and CDR2 is SYGVQD in the germline V gene (reference sequence). The CDR3 loop is CASRWDRPKGNTIYF. CDR3 in DNA: TGCGCCAGCAGGTGGGACAGACCTAAAGGAAACACCATATATTTT.

This chain connects TRBV5-1 to TRBJ2-2, with 7 bases matching TRBD2. From germline, CDR1 is SGHRS and CDR2 YFSETQ. The V gene end was trimmed by 6 bases and the J gene end by 8 bases; junction bases not matched to a gene: 10. The CDR3 sequence is 14 residues long. The CDR3 DNA sequence: TGCGCCAGCATGGAGTCTAGCGGCCGGGGGGAGCTGTTTTTT. Protein product: CASMESSGRGELFF. The full variable domain, rest sourced from reference TRBV5-1 and TRBJ2-2, is KAGVTQTPRYLIKTRGQQVTLSCSPISGHRSVSWYQQTPGQGLQFLFEYFSETQRNKGNFPGRFSGRQFSNSRSEMNVSTLELGDSALYLCASMESSGRGELFFGEGSRLTVL.

The chain employs TRBV19 and TRBJ2-2; D might be TRBD1 (5 bases). Germline CDR1 LNHDA, CDR2 SQIVND (reference sequence). Trimming shortened V by 3 bases and J by 0 bases, and 8 bases separated the two germline ends. The CDR3 loop spans 15 amino acids. CDR3 in DNA: TGTGCCAGTAGTATCCGCAGGGCGAACACCGGGGAGCTGTTTTTT. Protein product: CASSIRRANTGELFF.

J is TRBJ2-7 and V is TRBV10-3; TRBD2 might be the D (5 bases). Trimming took off 2 bases at V and 0 bases at J, with 8 bases between the two ends. Germline CDR1 ENHRY, CDR2 SYGVKD. The CDR3 is 14 amino acids. This CDR3 is CAISEAGSSYEQYF. CDR3 sequence (DNA): TGTGCCATCAGTGAGGCGGGTAGCTCCTACGAGCAGTACTTC.

In this sample, this clone turned up once. This sequence joins TRBV10-1 and TRBJ1-4, with 7 bases aligning to TRBD1. CDR3 size: 16 residues. V was pared by 2 bases and J by 7 bases, with 10 bases of the junction left unmatched. Germline CDR1 and CDR2: WNHNN and SYGVQD (reference sequence). CDR3 protein: CASSETRTGDLEKLFF. The CDR3 DNA sequence: TGCGCCAGCAGTGAGACCCGGACAGGCGACCTTGAAAAACTGTTTTTT.

Concerning this clone: The germline gene is not matched at one end of the junction; a read error may be the cause. This sequence joins TRBV11-2 and TRBJ2-1; D may correspond to TRBD1 or TRBD2 (6 bases each). From germline, CDR1 is SGHAT and CDR2 FQNNGV. The CDR3 loop spans 14 amino acids. CDR3 protein: CASSLEGGGWPQFF. The CDR3 DNA follows: TGTGCCAGCAGCCTAGAGGGGGGAGGATGGCCGCAGTTCTTC.